This TCR beta chain was recovered during a study of T cells in Graves' hyperthyroidism and ophthalmopathy. Amplified regions were TCR beta CDR3 sequences from RNA transcripts. The HTBI primer set was used in a first-round RT-PCR of the TCR CDR3. TCRdb used MiXCR to reprocess the multiplex PCR reads, holding one entry per CDR3 protein. The sample contains under 350,000 distinct CDR3 sequences, 15% to 20% of which appear only once. This CDR3 comprises 14 residues. Trimming cost V 2 bases and J 6 bases; bases outside gene matches: 5. Germline V gene data show CDR1 as SGDLS and CDR2 as YYNGEE. Exclusion followed for patients with uncontrolled infection, other autoimmune disease, pregnancy or lactation.

The J gene is TRBJ1-1, the V gene TRBV9; 9 bases line up with TRBD1. Sequencing was done on a sample of blood. This TCR derives from a woman in her forties or fifties with Graves' hyperthyroidism. CDR3 residues: CASSVRDRVAEAFF. Written as DNA, the CDR3 is TGTGCCAGCAGCGTCCGGGACAGGGTTGCTGAAGCTTTCTTT.